The source of this TCR beta chain is a study of PD-L1 blockade in urothelial cancer. Overall study: In about 2014, patients got going on atezolizumab, taking 1,200 mg intravenously every 3 weeks. Blood gave a median around 150,000 T cells.

The germline V gene has CDR1 SGHTA and CDR2 FQGNSA. V was clipped by 5 bases and J by 6 bases, with 15 bases between them. This CDR3 is built from 14 residues. Time point: pretreatment peripheral blood. For each patient, 1 to 8 samples were obtained, pretreatment and on-treatment. This clone came up a few times. Synthetic templates analogous to TCR were spiked into all PCRs individually. Repertoires were generated with immunoSEQ multiplex PCR, while TCRdb's copy carries only in-frame clones and drops some. The sample carries just over 50,000 clones, around 79% recorded once. The clonotype was recovered from a man aged 65 to 79 with urothelial cancer. This sequence joins TRBV7-2 and TRBJ2-3; no definite D call. The starting material was PBMCs, obtained around atezolizumab (anti-PD-L1) treatment. For the CDR3, the DNA is TGTGCCAGCAGCCAGGAACAAGAATTGGATACGCAGTATTTT. Translating gives CASSQEQELDTQYF.